What follows describes a single TCR beta chain. Its antigen is as yet unknown. The data are from a study of cytomegalovirus exposure and HLA in healthy donors. PCR amplification relied on 60 Vbeta primers (plus 13 Jbeta primers). Generated by immunoSEQ multiplex PCR, the TCRdb table keeps only in-frame clones and is missing some. The repertoire table contains 150,000 or so clones. Study results and caveats: The authors considered a cluster of highly shared sequence variants likely to be a sequencing artifact.

Sequencing was done on a sample of PBMCs. The sequence was obtained from a woman in her forties or fifties in good health and CMV-seronegative.

The CDR3 DNA reads TGTGCCATCAGTGAGGACAGCCCTGAAGCTTTCTTT. Its translation: CAISEDSPEAFF. V usage is TRBV10-3 and J usage is TRBJ1-1; tentatively, D is TRBD1 (5 bases). V dropped 2 bases and J dropped 6 bases, with 7 bases sitting between them. CDR3 length equals 12 residues. Germline CDR1 reads ENHRY; CDR2 reads SYGVKD.